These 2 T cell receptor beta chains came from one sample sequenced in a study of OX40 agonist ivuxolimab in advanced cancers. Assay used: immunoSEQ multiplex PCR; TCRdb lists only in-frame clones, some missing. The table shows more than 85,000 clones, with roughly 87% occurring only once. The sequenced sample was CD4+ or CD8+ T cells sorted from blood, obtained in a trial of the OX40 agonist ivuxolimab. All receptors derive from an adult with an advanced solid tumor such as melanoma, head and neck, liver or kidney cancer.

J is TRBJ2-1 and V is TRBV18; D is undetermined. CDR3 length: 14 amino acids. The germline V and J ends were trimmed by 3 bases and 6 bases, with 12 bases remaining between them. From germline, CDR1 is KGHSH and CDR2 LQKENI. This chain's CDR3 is CASSPSDNRNEQFF. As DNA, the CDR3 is TGTGCCAGCTCACCTTCCGACAATCGCAATGAGCAGTTCTTC.

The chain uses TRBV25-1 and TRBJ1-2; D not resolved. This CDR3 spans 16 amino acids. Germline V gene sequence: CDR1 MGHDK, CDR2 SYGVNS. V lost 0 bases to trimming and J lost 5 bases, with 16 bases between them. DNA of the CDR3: TGTGCCAGCAGTGAATACGGGCCTACAGATCCTTATGGCTACACCTTC. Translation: CASSEYGPTDPYGYTF.